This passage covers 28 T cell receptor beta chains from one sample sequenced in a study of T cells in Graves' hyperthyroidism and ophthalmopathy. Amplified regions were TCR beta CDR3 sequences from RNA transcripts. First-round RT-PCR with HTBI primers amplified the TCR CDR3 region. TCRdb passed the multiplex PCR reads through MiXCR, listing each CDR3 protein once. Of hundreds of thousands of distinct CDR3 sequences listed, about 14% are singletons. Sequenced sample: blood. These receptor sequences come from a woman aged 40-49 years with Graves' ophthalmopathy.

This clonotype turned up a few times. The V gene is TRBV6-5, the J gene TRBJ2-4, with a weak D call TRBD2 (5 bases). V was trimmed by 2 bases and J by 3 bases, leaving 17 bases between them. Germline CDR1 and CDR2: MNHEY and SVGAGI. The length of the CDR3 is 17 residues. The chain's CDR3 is CASSYPEEGRDKNIQYF. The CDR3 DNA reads TGTGCCAGCAGTTACCCGGAGGAAGGGAGAGACAAAAACATTCAGTACTTC.

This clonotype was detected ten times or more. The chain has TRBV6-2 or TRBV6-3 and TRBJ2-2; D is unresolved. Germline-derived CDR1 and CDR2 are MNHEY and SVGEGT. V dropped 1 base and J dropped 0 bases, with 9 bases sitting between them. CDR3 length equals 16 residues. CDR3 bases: TGTGCCAGCAGTTACTTGGGGAATCCGAACACCGGGGAGCTGTTTTTT. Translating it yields CASSYLGNPNTGELFF.

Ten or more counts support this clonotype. The CDR3 DNA follows: TGTGCCAGCAGCCAGGGGTCCGGAGCGACCGGGGAGCTGTTTTTT. It yields the protein CASSQGSGATGELFF. The rearrangement uses TRBV7-8 and TRBJ2-2; possibly TRBD1 for D (6 bases). The CDR3 sequence is 15 residues long. Per germline, CDR1 SGHVS and CDR2 FQNEAQ. V was trimmed by 5 bases and J by 5 bases, leaving 15 bases between them.

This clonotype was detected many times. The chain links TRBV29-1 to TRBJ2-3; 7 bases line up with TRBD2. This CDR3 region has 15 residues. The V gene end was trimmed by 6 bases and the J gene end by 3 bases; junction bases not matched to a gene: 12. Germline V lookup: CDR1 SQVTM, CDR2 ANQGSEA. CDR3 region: CSVAPGGSMTDTQYF. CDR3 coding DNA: TGCAGCGTCGCCCCTGGCGGGAGTATGACAGATACGCAGTATTTT.

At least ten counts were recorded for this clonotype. CDR3 sequence (DNA): TGCGCCAGCAGCCAAGATGAGACAGTGAACACTGAAGCTTTCTTT. Amino acids: CASSQDETVNTEAFF. This chain connects TRBV4-1 to TRBJ1-1; TRBD1 is a possible D gene (5 bases). This CDR3 spans 15 amino acids. The germline gives CDR1 MGHRA, CDR2 YSYEKL. V was trimmed by 0 bases and J by 0 bases, leaving 8 bases between them.

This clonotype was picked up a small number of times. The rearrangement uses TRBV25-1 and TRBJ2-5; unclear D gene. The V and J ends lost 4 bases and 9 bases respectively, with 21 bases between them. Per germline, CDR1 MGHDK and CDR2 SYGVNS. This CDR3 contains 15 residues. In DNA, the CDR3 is TGTGCCAGCAGTGCAGACATCTCCAATGGGTGGGCCCAGTACTTC. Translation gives CASSADISNGWAQYF.

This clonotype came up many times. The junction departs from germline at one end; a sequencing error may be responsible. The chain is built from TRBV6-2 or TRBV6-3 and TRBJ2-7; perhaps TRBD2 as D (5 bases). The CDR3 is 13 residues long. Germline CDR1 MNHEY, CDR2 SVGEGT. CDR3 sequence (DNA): TGTGTCAGCGCCTCGGGATCGACTTACGAGCAGTACTTC. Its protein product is CVSASGSTYEQYF.

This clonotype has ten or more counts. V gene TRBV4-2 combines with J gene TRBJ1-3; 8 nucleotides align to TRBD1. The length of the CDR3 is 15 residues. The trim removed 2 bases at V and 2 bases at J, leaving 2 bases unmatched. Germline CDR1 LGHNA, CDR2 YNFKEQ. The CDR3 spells CASSQLTGAGNTIYF. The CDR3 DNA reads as TGTGCCAGCAGCCAACTGACAGGGGCTGGAAACACCATATATTTT.

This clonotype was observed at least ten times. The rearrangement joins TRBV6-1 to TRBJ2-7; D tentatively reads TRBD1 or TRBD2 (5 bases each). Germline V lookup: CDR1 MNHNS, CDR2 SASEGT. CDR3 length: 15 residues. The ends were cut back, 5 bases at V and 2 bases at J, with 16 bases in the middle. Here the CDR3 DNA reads TGTGCCAGCAGTCCCCGAGGGGACGGGCCCTACGAGCAGTACTTC. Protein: CASSPRGDGPYEQYF.

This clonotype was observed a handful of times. As DNA, the CDR3 is TGTGCCTGGAGGGGTAGGAGCTCCTACGAGCAGTACTTC. Translating gives CAWRGRSSYEQYF. V usage is TRBV30 and J usage is TRBJ2-7; no clear D gene. From germline, CDR1 is GTSNPN and CDR2 SVGIG (reference sequence). This CDR3 is 13 amino acids long. V was pared by 3 bases and J by 0 bases, with 9 bases between. Together with reference TRBV30 and TRBJ2-7, the CDR3 gives the full variable domain: SQTIHQWPATLVQPVGSPLSLECTVEGTSNPNLYWYRQAAGRGLQLLFYSVGIGQISSEVPQNLSASRPQDRQFILSSKKLLLSDSGFYLCAWRGRSSYEQYFGPGTRLTVT.

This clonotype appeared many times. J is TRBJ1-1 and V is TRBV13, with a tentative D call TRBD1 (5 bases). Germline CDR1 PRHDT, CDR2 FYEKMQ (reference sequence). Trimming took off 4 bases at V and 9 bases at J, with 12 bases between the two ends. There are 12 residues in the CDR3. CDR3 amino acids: CASSWNRGKAFF. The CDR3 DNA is TGTGCCAGCAGCTGGAATAGGGGCAAAGCTTTCTTT.

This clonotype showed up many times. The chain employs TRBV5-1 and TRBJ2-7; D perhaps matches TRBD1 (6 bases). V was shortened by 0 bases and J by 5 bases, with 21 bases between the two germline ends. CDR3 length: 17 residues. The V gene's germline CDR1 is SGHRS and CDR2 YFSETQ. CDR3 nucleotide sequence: TGCGCCAGCAGCTTGGACCCCCGACAGGCCCGTCGGGACGAGCAGTACTTC. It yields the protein CASSLDPRQARRDEQYF.

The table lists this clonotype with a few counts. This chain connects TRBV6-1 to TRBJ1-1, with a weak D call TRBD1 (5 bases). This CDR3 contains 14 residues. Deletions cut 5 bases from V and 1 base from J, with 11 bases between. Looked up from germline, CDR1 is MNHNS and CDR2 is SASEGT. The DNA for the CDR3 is TGTGCCAGCAGTATCCAGGGATCGAACACTGAAGCTTTCTTT. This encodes CASSIQGSNTEAFF.

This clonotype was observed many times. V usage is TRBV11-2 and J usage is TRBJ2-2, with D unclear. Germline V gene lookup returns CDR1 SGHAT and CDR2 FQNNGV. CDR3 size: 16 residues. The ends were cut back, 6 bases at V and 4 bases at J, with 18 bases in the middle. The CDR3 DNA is TGTGCCAGCAGTTCACTCAAAACCCGTGTCACCGGGGAGCTGTTTTTT. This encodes CASSSLKTRVTGELFF.

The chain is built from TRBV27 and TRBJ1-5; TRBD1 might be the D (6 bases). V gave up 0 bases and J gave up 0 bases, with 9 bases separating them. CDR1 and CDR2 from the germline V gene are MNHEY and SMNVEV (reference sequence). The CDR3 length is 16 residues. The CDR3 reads CASSLSDRDSNQPQHF. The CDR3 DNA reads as TGTGCCAGCAGTTTATCGGACAGAGATAGCAATCAGCCCCAGCATTTT.

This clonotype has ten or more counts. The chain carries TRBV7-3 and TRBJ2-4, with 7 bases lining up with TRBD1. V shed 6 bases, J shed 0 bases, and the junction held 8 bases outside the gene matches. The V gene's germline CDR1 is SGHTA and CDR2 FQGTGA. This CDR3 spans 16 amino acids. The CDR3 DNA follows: TGTGCCAGCAGTGCAGGGACAGAGCTAGCCAAAAACATTCAGTACTTC. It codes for CASSAGTELAKNIQYF. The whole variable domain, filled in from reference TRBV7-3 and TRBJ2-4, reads GAGVSQTPSNKVTEKGKYVELRCDPISGHTALYWYRQSLGQGPEFLIYFQGTGAADDSGLPNDRFFAVRPEGSVSTLKIQRTERGDSAVYLCASSAGTELAKNIQYFGAGTRLSVL.

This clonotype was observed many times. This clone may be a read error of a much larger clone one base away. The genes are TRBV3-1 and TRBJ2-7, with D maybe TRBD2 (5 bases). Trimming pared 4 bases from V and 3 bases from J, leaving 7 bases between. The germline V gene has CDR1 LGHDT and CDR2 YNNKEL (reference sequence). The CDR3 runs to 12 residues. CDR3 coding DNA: TGTGCCAGCAGCCGGACTTTCTACGAGCAGTACTTC. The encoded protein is CASSRTFYEQYF.

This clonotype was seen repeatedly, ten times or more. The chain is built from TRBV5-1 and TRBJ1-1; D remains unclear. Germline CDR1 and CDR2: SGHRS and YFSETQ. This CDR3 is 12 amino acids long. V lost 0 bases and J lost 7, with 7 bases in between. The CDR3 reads CASSLGTDEAFF. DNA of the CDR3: TGCGCCAGCAGCTTGGGGACGGATGAAGCTTTCTTT. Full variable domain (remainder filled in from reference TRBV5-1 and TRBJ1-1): KAGVTQTPRYLIKTRGQQVTLSCSPISGHRSVSWYQQTPGQGLQFLFEYFSETQRNKGNFPGRFSGRQFSNSRSEMNVSTLELGDSALYLCASSLGTDEAFFGQGTRLTVV.

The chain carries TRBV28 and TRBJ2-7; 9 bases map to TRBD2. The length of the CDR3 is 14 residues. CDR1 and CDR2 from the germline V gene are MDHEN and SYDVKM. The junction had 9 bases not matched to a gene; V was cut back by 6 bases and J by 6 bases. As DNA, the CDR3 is TGTGCCAGCAGCAGTAGCGGGAGTCTGGGCGAGCAGTACTTC. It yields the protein CASSSSGSLGEQYF.

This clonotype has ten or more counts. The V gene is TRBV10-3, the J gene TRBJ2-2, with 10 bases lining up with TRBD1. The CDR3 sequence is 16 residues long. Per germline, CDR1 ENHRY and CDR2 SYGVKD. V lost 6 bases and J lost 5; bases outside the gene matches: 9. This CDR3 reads CAISRQGAVGTGELFF. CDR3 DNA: TGTGCCATCAGCAGACAGGGGGCCGTCGGGACCGGGGAGCTGTTTTTT.

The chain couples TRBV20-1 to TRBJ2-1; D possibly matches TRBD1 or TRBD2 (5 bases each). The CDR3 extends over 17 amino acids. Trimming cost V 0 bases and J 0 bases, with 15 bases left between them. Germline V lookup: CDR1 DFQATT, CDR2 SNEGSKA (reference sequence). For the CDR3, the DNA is TGCAGTGCTAGAGATCAGCAGGGACCAAGCTCCTACAATGAGCAGTTCTTC. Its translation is CSARDQQGPSSYNEQFF.

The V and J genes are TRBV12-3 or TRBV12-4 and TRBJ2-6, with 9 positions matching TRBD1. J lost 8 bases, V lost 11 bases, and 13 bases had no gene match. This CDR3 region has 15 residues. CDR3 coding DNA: TGTGCCGCGGGACAGGGCCCTCTCTCGACCAACGTCCTGACTTTC. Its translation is CAAGQGPLSTNVLTF.

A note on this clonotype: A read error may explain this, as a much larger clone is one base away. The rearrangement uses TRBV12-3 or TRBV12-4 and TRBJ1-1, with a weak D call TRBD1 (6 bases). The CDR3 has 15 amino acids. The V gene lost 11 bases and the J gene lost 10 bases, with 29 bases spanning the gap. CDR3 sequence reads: CASSEGGFTSLGAFF. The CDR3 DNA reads TGTGCCTCTTCCGAGGGGGGGTTTACCTCCCTGGGAGCTTTCTTT.

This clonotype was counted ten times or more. The CDR3 DNA is TGTGCCAGCAGTCGTATTGGTACCTACGAGCAGTACTTC. Its protein product is CASSRIGTYEQYF. This rearrangement joins TRBV12-3 or TRBV12-4 to TRBJ2-7; D unclear. V was trimmed by 5 bases and J by 2 bases, leaving 10 bases between them. CDR3 length: 13 residues.

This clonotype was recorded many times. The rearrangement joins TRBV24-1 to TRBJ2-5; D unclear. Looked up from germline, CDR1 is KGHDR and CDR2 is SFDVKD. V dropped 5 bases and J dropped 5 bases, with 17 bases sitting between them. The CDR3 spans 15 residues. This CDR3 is CATSAVAGGSETQYF. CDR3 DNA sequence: TGTGCCACCAGTGCGGTGGCAGGTGGTAGTGAGACCCAGTACTTC.

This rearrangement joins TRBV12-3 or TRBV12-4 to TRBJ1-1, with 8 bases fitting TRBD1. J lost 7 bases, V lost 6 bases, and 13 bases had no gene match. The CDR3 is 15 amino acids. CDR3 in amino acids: CASSSTRGRIGEAFF. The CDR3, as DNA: TGTGCCAGCAGCTCGACCAGGGGGCGCATAGGTGAAGCTTTCTTT.

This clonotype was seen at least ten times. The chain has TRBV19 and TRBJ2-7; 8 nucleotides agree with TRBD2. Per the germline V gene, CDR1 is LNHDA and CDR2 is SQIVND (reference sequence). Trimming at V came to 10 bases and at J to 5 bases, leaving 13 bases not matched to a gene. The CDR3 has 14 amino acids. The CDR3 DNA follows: TGTGCCACAAGCGACCCAGGGACTAGGAACGAGCAGTACTTC. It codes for CATSDPGTRNEQYF.

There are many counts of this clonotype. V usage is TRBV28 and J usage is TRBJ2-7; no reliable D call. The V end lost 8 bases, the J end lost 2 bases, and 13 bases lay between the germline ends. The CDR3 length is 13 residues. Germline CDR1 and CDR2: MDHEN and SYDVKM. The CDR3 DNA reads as TGTGCCAGCGGCGCGACATCCACCTACGAGCAGTACTTC. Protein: CASGATSTYEQYF.